The 15 T cell receptor beta chains reported below all come from one sample, sequenced in a study of shared clonotypes between healthy human individuals. The protocol was immunoSEQ multiplex PCR, while the TCRdb copy is restricted to in-frame clones and leaves out a portion. This table has roughly 380,000 clones, 90% to 97% appearing once. The sequencing input was memory CD8+ T cells sorted from blood. The subset is: CD45RO+ cells pooled with CCR7-negative TemRA cells. The receptors originated from a man aged 30 to 39 in good health.

This clone was recorded once. The CDR3 spells CASILQANNEQFF. In DNA, the CDR3 is TGTGCCAGCATCCTGCAAGCGAACAATGAGCAGTTCTTC. The rearrangement joins TRBV2 to TRBJ2-1; D is unresolved. Germline-derived CDR1 and CDR2 are SNHLY and FYNNEI. V was pared by 7 bases and J by 5 bases, with 12 bases between. The CDR3 runs 13 residues.

The chain employs TRBV5-1 and TRBJ1-3, with 7 bases identical to TRBD1. This CDR3 is 19 amino acids long. J gave up 3 bases and V 1 base, and 16 bases lay outside the gene matches. The V gene's germline CDR1 is SGHRS and CDR2 YFSETQ. Here the CDR3 DNA reads TGCGCCAGCAGCTTGACTTATTCAGGGGGTTCAAACCTTGGAAACACCATATATTTT. Protein: CASSLTYSGGSNLGNTIYF.

This chain uses TRBV15 with TRBJ2-3; TRBD2 matches at 8 bases. V was clipped by 1 base and J by 1 base; unmatched bases: 4. Looked up from germline, CDR1 is LNHNV and CDR2 is YYDKDF (reference sequence). This CDR3 is 16 amino acids long. The CDR3 DNA sequence: TGTGCCACCAGCAGAGTTACCGGGAGGGGCACAGATACGCAGTATTTT. This sequence encodes CATSRVTGRGTDTQYF.

This clone was observed a single time. This specimen includes other DNA sequences encoding the same CDR3. The chain joins TRBV20-1 to TRBJ2-1; no firm D call. CDR1 and CDR2 from the germline V gene are DFQATT and SNEGSKA (reference sequence). The CDR3 contains 10 residues. Trimming pared 6 bases from V and 3 bases from J, leaving 3 bases between. The CDR3: CSASYNEQFF. The DNA for the CDR3 is TGCAGTGCGAGCTACAATGAGCAGTTCTTC.

The V gene is TRBV4-1, the J gene TRBJ2-5, with D possibly being TRBD2 (5 bases). Germline values: CDR1 MGHRA, CDR2 YSYEKL. CDR3 length: 18 amino acids. Between the trimmed V and J ends, which lost 3 bases and 2 bases, there was a span of 22 bases. Here the CDR3 DNA reads TGCGCCAGCAGCCATTCCGGTCCACCAGACTCGGGGCAAGAGACCCAGTACTTC. Its translation is CASSHSGPPDSGQETQYF.

The J gene is TRBJ2-1, the V gene TRBV4-2; 8 bases agree with TRBD2. The V and J ends lost 0 bases and 7 bases, in that order; junction bases with no gene match: 2. The CDR3 totals 14 residues. CDR1 and CDR2 (germline): LGHNA, YNFKEQ. CDR3: CASSQDPGGNEQFF. DNA for the CDR3: TGTGCCAGCAGCCAAGATCCGGGGGGGAATGAGCAGTTCTTC.

The chain uses TRBV6-5 and TRBJ2-1, with D tentatively TRBD1 or TRBD2 (5 bases each). Trimming shortened V by 5 bases and J by 5 bases, and 13 bases separated the two germline ends. Germline CDR1 is MNHEY and CDR2 is SVGAGI. The CDR3 spans 14 residues. CDR3 DNA: TGTGCCAGCAGTCCATGGGGGTCGGACAATGAGCAGTTCTTC. It codes for CASSPWGSDNEQFF.

The chain recombines TRBV20-1 with TRBJ1-2; unclear D gene. From germline, CDR1 is DFQATT and CDR2 SNEGSKA (reference sequence). This CDR3 has 11 residues. With 6 bases removed from V and 4 bases from J, the gap between germline ends came to 9 bases. The DNA of the CDR3 is TGCAGTGCACCCGGGGTCTATGGCTACACCTTC. Encoded protein: CSAPGVYGYTF.

The chain is built from TRBV27 and TRBJ2-7, with TRBD2 identical over 11 bases. J gave up 1 base and V 8 bases, and 7 bases lay outside the gene matches. The CDR3 sequence is 15 residues long. Germline values: CDR1 MNHEY, CDR2 SMNVEV (reference sequence). The CDR3 DNA reads as TGTGCCAGCCCCTGCCTAGCGGGAGGTTCCTACGAGCAGTACTTC. It codes for CASPCLAGGSYEQYF.

The CDR3 DNA reads TGCGCCAGCAGTGAGGACAGCTCCTACGAGCAGTACTTC. This gives the protein CASSEDSSYEQYF. The chain recombines TRBV10-1 with TRBJ2-7, with D tentatively TRBD1 (5 bases). The V end was cut by 2 bases, the J end by 0 bases, with 5 bases between. From germline, CDR1 is WNHNN and CDR2 SYGVQD (reference sequence). The CDR3 length is 13 residues.

J is TRBJ2-7 and V is TRBV15; D is possibly TRBD1 (5 bases). V was clipped by 1 base and J by 4 bases, with 11 bases between them. The CDR3 consists of 14 residues. In germline, CDR1 is LNHNV, CDR2 YYDKDF (reference sequence). In DNA, the CDR3 is TGTGCCACCAGCAGAGTAACAGGAGCATACGAGCAGTACTTC. This encodes CATSRVTGAYEQYF.

The chain couples TRBV2 to TRBJ1-1; unclear D gene. The CDR3 totals 16 residues. CDR1 SNHLY and CDR2 FYNNEI come from the germline V gene. Trimming cost V 5 bases and J 6 bases, with 22 bases left between them. In nucleotides, the CDR3 is TGTGCCAGCAGTATTACCTACATGGGAAGAACTTCTGAAGCTTTCTTT. The encoded protein is CASSITYMGRTSEAFF.

This chain uses TRBV20-1 with TRBJ2-3; no clear D gene. This CDR3 has 10 amino acids. Germline CDR1 and CDR2: DFQATT and SNEGSKA (reference sequence). Trimming removed 3 bases from V and 7 bases from J, with 5 bases in between. The CDR3 is CSASLYTQYF. The CDR3 region has the DNA TGCAGTGCTAGCCTTTATACGCAGTATTTT.

The chain recombines TRBV6-4 with TRBJ2-3; 10 bases line up with TRBD2. V was clipped by 0 bases and J by 5 bases; unmatched bases: 5. The V gene's germline CDR1 is MRHNA and CDR2 SNTAGT. The CDR3 is 16 amino acids. CDR3 region: CASSDSISGRIDTQYF. The CDR3 region has the DNA TGTGCCAGCAGTGACTCGATTAGCGGGAGGATAGATACGCAGTATTTT.

The chain couples TRBV6-1 to TRBJ2-7; 12 bases match TRBD2. The germline gives CDR1 MNHNS, CDR2 SASEGT. CDR3 length: 16 amino acids. V was clipped by 6 bases and J by 4 bases; unmatched bases: 10. This CDR3 reads CASRELAGGGVYEQYF. For the CDR3, the DNA is TGTGCCAGCAGGGAACTAGCGGGAGGAGGGGTTTACGAGCAGTACTTC.